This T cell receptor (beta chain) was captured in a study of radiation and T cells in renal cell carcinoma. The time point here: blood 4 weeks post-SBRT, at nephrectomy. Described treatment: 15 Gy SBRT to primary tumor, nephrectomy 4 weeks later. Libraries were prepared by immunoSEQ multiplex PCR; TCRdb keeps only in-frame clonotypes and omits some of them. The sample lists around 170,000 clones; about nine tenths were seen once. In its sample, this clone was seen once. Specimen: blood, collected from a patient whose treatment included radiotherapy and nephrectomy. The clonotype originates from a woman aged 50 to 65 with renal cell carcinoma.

CDR3 in amino acids: CASSTPQGSSGNTIYF. The CDR3 nucleotides are TGTGCCAGCAGCACTCCCCAGGGAAGCTCTGGAAACACCATATATTTT. The chain couples TRBV5-4 to TRBJ1-3; D is perhaps TRBD1 (5 bases). The V end was cut by 4 bases, the J end by 0 bases, with 14 bases between. The germline gives CDR1 SGHNT, CDR2 YYREEE (reference sequence). CDR3 size: 16 residues.